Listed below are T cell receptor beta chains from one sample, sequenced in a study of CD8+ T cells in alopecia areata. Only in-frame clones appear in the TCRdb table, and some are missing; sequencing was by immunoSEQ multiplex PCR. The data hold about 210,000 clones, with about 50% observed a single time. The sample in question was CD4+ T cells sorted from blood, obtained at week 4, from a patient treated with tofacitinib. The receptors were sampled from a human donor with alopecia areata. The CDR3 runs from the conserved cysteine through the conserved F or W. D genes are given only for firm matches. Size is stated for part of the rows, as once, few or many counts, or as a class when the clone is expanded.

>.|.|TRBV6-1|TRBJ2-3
TGTGCCAGCAGTGTCCTCGATTACAATACGCAGTATTTT
CASSVLDYNTQYF
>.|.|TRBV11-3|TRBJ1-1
TGTGCCAGCAGGGGAGAGGGGCACACTGAAGCTTTCTTT
CASRGEGHTEAFF
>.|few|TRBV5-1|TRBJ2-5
TGCGCCAGCAGCTTGGTCGGACGGTACGAAGAGACCCAGTACTTC
CASSLVGRYEETQYF
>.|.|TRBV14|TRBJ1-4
TGTGCCAGCAGCCAAACCCAGGAACAGTTACTTTCAACTAATGAAAAACTGTTTTTT
CASSQTQEQLLSTNEKLFF
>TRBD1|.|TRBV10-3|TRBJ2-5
TGTGCCATCAGTGAACCGACAGGGGTCCAAGAGACCCAGTACTTC
CAISEPTGVQETQYF
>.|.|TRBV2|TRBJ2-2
TGTGCCAGCAGCGTCGGGCCCAACACCGGGGAGCTGTTTTTT
CASSVGPNTGELFF
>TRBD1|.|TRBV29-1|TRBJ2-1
TGCAGCCTTAACACAGGGGATTCCGTAGGTGGGCAGTTCTTC
CSLNTGDSVGGQFF
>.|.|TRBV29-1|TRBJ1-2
TGCAGCGTTGAAGGTGTAAGGGACGGCTACACCTTC
CSVEGVRDGYTF
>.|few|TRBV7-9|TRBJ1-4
TGTGCCAGCAGCTCTGGAGGGGTTGGTGAAAAACTGTTTTTT
CASSSGGVGEKLFF
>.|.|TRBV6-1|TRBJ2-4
TGTGCCAGCAGTGAACCCGCGGGGATAGCCAAAAACATTCAGTACTTC
CASSEPAGIAKNIQYF
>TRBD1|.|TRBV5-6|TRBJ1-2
TGTGCCAGCAGCTTGAGGACAGGTAGTACCTATGGCTACACCTTC
CASSLRTGSTYGYTF
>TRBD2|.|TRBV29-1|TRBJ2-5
TGCAGCGTTGAAGATGGGACTAGCTGGGAGACCCAGTACTTC
CSVEDGTSWETQYF
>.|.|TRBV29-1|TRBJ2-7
TGCAGCGTTGAAGAGGAAAGAGGGTTGGGGCAGTACTTC
CSVEEERGLGQYF
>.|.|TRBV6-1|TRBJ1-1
TGTGCCAGCAGTGAAACCGGGGTAATGAACACTGAAGCTTTCTTT
CASSETGVMNTEAFF
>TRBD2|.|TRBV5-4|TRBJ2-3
TGTGCCAGCAGCTCGAAAGACGGGGGGGATACGCAGTATTTT
CASSSKDGGDTQYF
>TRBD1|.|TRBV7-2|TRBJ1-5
TGTGCCAGCAGCTTGACAGGGCTGAGCAATCAGCCCCAGCATTTT
CASSLTGLSNQPQHF
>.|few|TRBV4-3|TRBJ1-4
TGCGCCAGCAGCCAAGATAGAAGCGGGGCCCTGTTTTTT
CASSQDRSGALFF
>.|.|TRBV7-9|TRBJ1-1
TGTGCCAGCAGCAACCAACTGAACACTGAAGCTTTCTTT
CASSNQLNTEAFF
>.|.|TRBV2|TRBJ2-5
TGTGCCAGCAGCGTCGGACAGCAAGAGACCCAGTACTTC
CASSVGQQETQYF
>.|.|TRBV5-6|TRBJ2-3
TGTGCCAGCAGGCTGGGCTTCACAGATACGCAGTATTTT
CASRLGFTDTQYF
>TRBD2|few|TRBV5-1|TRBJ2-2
TGCGCCAGCAGTCGGGAGGGAGACACCGGGGAGCTGTTTTTT
CASSREGDTGELFF
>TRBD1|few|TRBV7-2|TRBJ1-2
TGTGCCAGCAGCTTGGGACAGGGGGAAGGCTACACCTTC
CASSLGQGEGYTF
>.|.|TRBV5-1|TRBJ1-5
TGCGCCAGCAGCTTGGGAGGGTGGGACGGTAGCAATCAGCCCCAGCATTTT
CASSLGGWDGSNQPQHF
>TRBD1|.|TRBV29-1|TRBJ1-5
TGCAGCGTTGGAGGGGGCGCGGGTCAGCCCCAGCATTTT
CSVGGGAGQPQHF
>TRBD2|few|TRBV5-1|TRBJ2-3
TGCGCCAGCAGCTCCGGGACTAGGAGCACAGATACGCAGTATTTT
CASSSGTRSTDTQYF
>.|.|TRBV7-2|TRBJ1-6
TGTGCCAGCAGACCCTATAGTGACAGTGATAATTCACCCCTCCACTTT
CASRPYSDSDNSPLHF
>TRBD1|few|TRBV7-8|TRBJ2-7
TGTGCCAGCAGCCGGCGGACAGGGAACGAGCAGTACTTC
CASSRRTGNEQYF
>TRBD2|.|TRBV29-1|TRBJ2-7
TGCAGCGTTGGGGGGGGCGAGCAGTACTTC
CSVGGGEQYF
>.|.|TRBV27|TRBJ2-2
TGTGCCAGCAGTTTCGGCGCGAACACCGGGGAGCTGTTTTTT
CASSFGANTGELFF
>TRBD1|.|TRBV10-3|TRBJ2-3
TGTGCCATCAGTGAGCTCGACAGGGAAAGTACGCAGTATTTT
CAISELDRESTQYF
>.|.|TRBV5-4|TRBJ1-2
TGTGCCAGCAGCGAGAACTATGGCTACACCTTC
CASSENYGYTF
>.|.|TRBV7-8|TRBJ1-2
TGTGCCAGCAGCCAAGTTAATGCGGGCTACACCTTC
CASSQVNAGYTF
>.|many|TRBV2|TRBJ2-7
TGTGCCAGCAGTGGGCAGGGCCCCTCTCGCGAGCAGTACTTC
CASSGQGPSREQYF
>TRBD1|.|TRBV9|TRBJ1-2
TGTGCCAGCAGCGTAGACCCGGGACAGGGGAATGGCTACACCTTC
CASSVDPGQGNGYTF